The present T cell receptor (beta chain) was sequenced within a study of regulatory T cells in long-lasting Graves disease listed by TCRdb under 2021. Broadly, across the study: Patients with newly diagnosed Graves' disease had been on antithyroid drugs for under 3 months. The study was conducted in China and was registered as a clinical trial. Peripheral blood TCR sequencing and RNA sequencing compared persistent Graves' disease patients with newly diagnosed Graves' disease patients. TCR sequencing covered 13 persistent and 20 newly diagnosed Graves' disease patients, 33 samples in total. Overall study results and their limits: Persistent Graves' disease patients showed lower TCR Shannon entropy and fewer highly expanded clones than newly diagnosed patients, suggesting clonal expansion. The authors noted that the small sample size was a limitation that may lower accuracy. Sequencing and analysis were limited to the TCR beta chain. Because the primary lesion, thyroid tissue, could not be accessed, the study looked at peripheral blood alone. TRBV28, TRBJ1-2 and TRBJ2-5 were preferentially used in persistent disease, while TRBV20-1 and TRBJ2-1 were favored in newly diagnosed disease. Patients with persistent disease shared more public clonotypes (roughly 2,900) than newly diagnosed patients did (966).

Remarks on this clonotype: It lacks a known antigen. Qualities for individual bases were not recorded, and no much larger clone is one base off.

Reading the label with the study, this specimen's time point is: newly diagnosed GD, antithyroid drugs for less than 3 months. For both TCR sequencing and RNA sequencing, RNA was extracted from PBMCs using TRIzol. The diagnosis of Graves' disease was made according to American Thyroid Association guidelines. Recruitment of patients was carried out at an endocrinology department in Xi'an, China. Each patient gave about 10 milliliters of peripheral blood, collected in an EDTA anticoagulant tube. Ficoll Paque Plus density gradient separation was used to isolate PBMCs, and no further T cell sorting was performed. An Agilent 2100 Bioanalyzer and agarose gel were used to check RNA quality, while a NanoDrop 2000 measured RNA concentration. Library generation was performed with multiplex PCR. Sequenced on an Illumina HiSeq 4000. iRepertoire HTBI primers and Arm-PCR amplification of CDR3 regions were used to construct TCR beta libraries. PCR products were gel purified before sequencing. The authors' analysis ran thus. Gene usage analysis of CDR3 amino acid clonotypes relied on the roughly 58 TRBV and around 13 TRBJ segments identified across samples. Filtered high-quality paired reads were merged into contigs using COPE and FqMerger. BLAST was used to align contigs to the IMGT TRBV, TRBD and TRBJ reference genes, and CDR3 was defined following IMGT. Any clonotype with a frequency above 0.1% was counted as a highly expanded clone. Repertoire diversity was measured by Shannon entropy, and V-J evenness by the Gini coefficient. Public clonotypes were defined as clonotypes shared by more than one individual. TCRdb took the public reads, trimmed them with fastp at Q25, ran MiXCR for clone calling and kept in-frame beta chains. Entries that share a CDR3 protein sequence are merged under the most common genes and DNA. None of the V and J calls come from the authors' own analysis; TCRdb made them. This sample comprises 350,000 to 550,000 distinct CDR3 sequences, 11% to 15% of them detected only once. Approximately 17% of the sample goes to the ten largest clones.

For this chain, trimming is 2 bases at the V end and 1 base at the J end, and the number of junction bases without a gene match is 4. CDR3 length: 16 amino acids, cysteine to phenylalanine. This entry keeps only the CDR3 DNA: 48 bases, framed from base 1. The germline V gene encodes CDR1 MGHRA and CDR2 YSYEKL. These data also featured in a second study, about T cells in Graves' hyperthyroidism and ophthalmopathy. That second publication adds: Graves' hyperthyroidism was defined as stable when no progression to ophthalmopathy occurred over 18 months of follow-up. Hyperthyroidism patients were newly diagnosed, had a disease duration of under 2 months, and were aged 18 to 65 years. Patients with uncontrolled infections, other autoimmune diseases, pregnancy or lactation were excluded. Diagnoses were established on the basis of clinical symptoms, serum thyroxine and TRAb, thyroid ultrasound, and orbital computed tomography. A first-round RT-PCR of the TCR CDR3 used the HTBI primer set with the Qiagen OneStep RT-PCR kit. Most expanded thyroid clonotypes (frequency above 0.001) were also found in blood, which suggests that blood repertoires may mirror thyroid immune responses. Ophthalmopathy was separated from stable hyperthyroidism by a 13 V-J signature model, with 85% to 90% sensitivity and about 81% specificity obtained in cross-validation and 80%/75% obtained in testing. In validation, the model predicted progression to ophthalmopathy a median of about 5.9 months before onset, with over 55% sensitivity and roughly 77% specificity. To identify distinguishing TCR V-J signatures, a discovery cohort of 90 to 100 patients was used, comprising roughly 45 with Graves' ophthalmopathy and about 59 with stable Graves' hyperthyroidism. Prospective prediction of ophthalmopathy was tested in an independent validation cohort consisting of 18 hyperthyroidism patients and approximately 16 patients who later progressed to ophthalmopathy. For training and testing, the 100 or so patients in the discovery cohort were randomly divided in a 7:3 ratio. The study also compared thyroid tissue and blood T-cell repertoires from 6 or 7 Graves' hyperthyroidism patients. After sampling, hyperthyroidism patients received methimazole starting at 30 mg daily, and ophthalmopathy patients received high-dose intravenous methylprednisolone. A second multiplex PCR round built the libraries, followed by size selection and purification. Sequencing of the libraries was done on an Illumina HiSeq2000 using paired-end 100 bp reads. SOAPnuke was used to process the raw data, throwing out any read that contained adapters or uncalled bases, had a mean Phred below 15, or lacked an exact constant-primer or identifier match. COPE v1.2.5 was used to merge high-quality paired reads, and clonotypes were defined as unique nucleotide sequences. MiTCR v1.1 was used to align clonotypes to the IMGT TRBV, TRBD and TRBJ reference segments. Only V-J combinations with frequency above 0.0001, covering roughly 99% of repertoires, were analysed. The TCS score was defined as the ratio of F50 (clonal expansion) to E x V (chaos), calculated using BLOSUM62-based TCRdist between CDR3 peptides within each V-J. Welch's t-statistics and random forest reduced fewer than 600 V-J features to 10 to 15, which were used in a naive Bayes classifier (R e1071). No statistical method was used to set the sample size in advance, and investigators knew the group allocation. The paper describes TCR Vbeta CDR3 sequencing of 135 peripheral blood samples, made up of 43 ophthalmopathy patients, around 78 hyperthyroidism patients and roughly 17 progressor patients.

The chain is made from TRBV4-1 and TRBJ1-5; 8 bases in the middle match TRBD1. The TCR sequence derives from a woman between 45 and 65 years old with Graves disease. Donor details come from another sample of the same person, matched by shared clones. This specimen was peripheral blood mononuclear cells (PBMCs), taken at new diagnosis, from a patient treated with antithyroid drugs. The CDR3 has the sequence CASSQYGQGSNQPQHF. The sequenced DNA is TGCGCCAGCAGCCAATACGGACAGGGAAGCAATCAGCCCCAGCATTTT.